The 26 T cell receptor beta chains below all came from one sample that was sequenced in a study of shared clonotypes between healthy human individuals. The table came from immunoSEQ multiplex PCR; TCRdb's copy has only in-frame clones and leaves some out. The top ten clones hold 0.36% of a sample with about 2.4 million clones, approximately 94% of them seen once. Sequencing input: naive CD4+ T cells from PBMCs. Subset: CD45RA+ positively selected. Receptors originate from a man aged 18-30 years in good health. Some clones in this sample may be carry-over from other donors' samples.

This chain joins TRBV6-1 and TRBJ1-3; D is ambiguous. This CDR3 is built from 13 residues. Trimming stripped 6 bases from V and 0 bases from J, with 6 bases between. The germline gives CDR1 MNHNS, CDR2 SASEGT. The CDR3 coding sequence is TGTGCCAGCAGAGCCAGCTCTGGAAACACCATATATTTT. Encoded protein: CASRASSGNTIYF.

CDR3 bases: TGTGCCAGCAGCTTGGCGGGGACAGTAAGGCAGCCCCAGCATTTT. Translating it yields CASSLAGTVRQPQHF. The chain links TRBV5-8 to TRBJ1-5; 7 bases are a match to TRBD1. Germline CDR1 and CDR2: SGHTS and YDEGEE. J lost 7 bases, V lost 0 bases, and 7 bases had no gene match. The CDR3 is 15 amino acids.

This sequence joins TRBV27 and TRBJ1-1; no reliable D call. Trimming removed 6 bases at V and 7 bases at J, with 9 bases between. The CDR3 length is 11 residues. Germline-derived CDR1 and CDR2 are MNHEY and SMNVEV (reference sequence). The CDR3 nucleotides are TGTGCCAGCAGCGGCTGGGATGAAGCTTTCTTT. Its translation: CASSGWDEAFF.

V and J are TRBV7-3 and TRBJ2-5, with TRBD2 as a possible D gene (6 bases). Looked up from germline, CDR1 is SGHTA and CDR2 is FQGTGA. The CDR3 length is 15 residues. Trimming pared 0 bases from V and 2 bases from J, leaving 10 bases between. In DNA form, the CDR3 reads TGTGCCAGCAGCTTAACGTCGGAGGGTCAAGAGACCCAGTACTTC. Translation gives CASSLTSEGQETQYF.

The chain carries TRBV7-8 and TRBJ1-4, with 7 bases aligning to TRBD1. This CDR3 has 14 residues. CDR1 is SGHVS and CDR2 is FQNEAQ in the germline V gene. V shed 10 bases, J shed 5 bases, and the junction held 10 bases outside the gene matches. In nucleotides, the CDR3 is TGTGCCATCTCCGCGACAGGGAAGAATGAAAAACTGTTTTTT. Its protein is CAISATGKNEKLFF.

This chain uses TRBV20-1 with TRBJ1-2; D ambiguous. This CDR3 is 11 amino acids long. CDR1 is DFQATT, CDR2 SNEGSKA, per germline (reference sequence). V was trimmed by 4 bases and J by 2 bases, leaving 5 bases between them. CDR3 amino acids: CSAMANYGYTF. Written as DNA, the CDR3 is TGCAGTGCTATGGCGAACTATGGCTACACCTTC.

This clone was detected once. The genes are TRBV5-6 and TRBJ1-1; D unresolved. V was clipped by 0 bases and J by 5 bases, with 8 bases between them. This CDR3 spans 13 amino acids. Germline CDR1 reads SGHDT; CDR2 reads YYEEEE. The DNA for the CDR3 is TGTGCCAGCAGCTTGGGCGGGGTAACTGAAGCTTTCTTT. Translated, it gives CASSLGGVTEAFF.

The CDR3 sequence: CASSLDGGGRRYEQYF. The CDR3 DNA sequence: TGCGCCAGCAGCTTGGACGGAGGCGGGAGGAGGTACGAGCAGTACTTC. The chain uses TRBV5-1 and TRBJ2-7, with 8 bases matching TRBD2. This CDR3 has 16 amino acids. Germline V gives CDR1 SGHRS, CDR2 YFSETQ. J lost 4 bases, V lost 0 bases, and 9 bases had no gene match.

The CDR3: CASSGQQPGLGGEQFF. CDR3 coding DNA: TGTGCCAGCAGTGGACAGCAACCGGGACTAGGAGGCGAGCAGTTCTTC. The V and J genes are TRBV2 and TRBJ2-1; TRBD2 aligns across 8 bases. V lost 4 bases and J lost 10; bases outside the gene matches: 15. The CDR3 is 16 residues long. Germline values: CDR1 SNHLY, CDR2 FYNNEI.

The CDR3 sequence: CASSSEGNTIYF. As DNA, the CDR3 is TGTGCCAGCAGCTCTGAGGGAAACACCATATATTTT. The chain recombines TRBV7-9 with TRBJ1-3, with unresolved D. The V end was cut by 4 bases, the J end by 4 bases, with 5 bases between. This CDR3 region has 12 residues. Germline CDR1 reads SEHNR; CDR2 reads FQNEAQ (reference sequence).

V usage is TRBV5-6 and J usage is TRBJ2-7, with a possible D match to TRBD1 (5 bases). Trimming removed 4 bases at V and 2 bases at J, with 16 bases between. The CDR3 loop spans 15 amino acids. Germline V CDR1 and CDR2: SGHDT, YYEEEE. CDR3 DNA: TGTGCCAGCAGCCCCATGGGCAGGGCGGCCTACGAGCAGTACTTC. It yields the protein CASSPMGRAAYEQYF.

This chain uses TRBV28 with TRBJ2-5, with D hard to call. The V and J ends lost 3 bases and 7 bases respectively, with 12 bases between them. Germline lookup yields CDR1 MDHEN and CDR2 SYDVKM. The CDR3 sequence is 13 residues long. The chain's CDR3 is CASSLYGLATQYF. Written as DNA, the CDR3 is TGTGCCAGCAGTTTGTACGGGCTGGCGACCCAGTACTTC.

The genes are TRBV7-8 and TRBJ1-5; D is uncertain. This CDR3 is built from 15 residues. V was cut by 5 bases and J by 0 bases, with 11 bases left in between. Germline V gene data show CDR1 as SGHVS and CDR2 as FQNEAQ. CDR3 region: CASSLRPSSNQPQHF. The CDR3, as DNA: TGTGCCAGCAGCCTGAGGCCATCTAGCAATCAGCCCCAGCATTTT.

On this clone itself: The same CDR3 can be traced to other DNA sequences in this sample. The J gene is TRBJ2-1, the V gene TRBV11-2; TRBD2 matches at 9 bases. With 6 bases clipped from V and 0 bases from J, the junction kept 0 bases outside the gene matches. The CDR3 runs to 14 residues. CDR1 SGHAT and CDR2 FQNNGV come from the germline V gene. CDR3 sequence reads: CASSSGSSYNEQFF. The DNA for the CDR3 is TGTGCCAGCAGTAGCGGGAGCTCCTACAATGAGCAGTTCTTC. Combining the CDR3 with reference TRBV11-2 and TRBJ2-1 gives the whole variable domain EAGVAQSPRYKIIEKRQSVAFWCNPISGHATLYWYQQILGQGPKLLIQFQNNGVVDDSQLPKDRFSAERLKGVDSTLKIQPAKLEDSAVYLCASSSGSSYNEQFFGPGTRLTVL.

This chain links TRBV4-1 with TRBJ1-2, with D uncertain. The V end lost 1 base, the J end lost 1 base, and 13 bases lay between the germline ends. There are 16 residues in the CDR3. Looked up from germline, CDR1 is MGHRA and CDR2 is YSYEKL. CDR3 coding DNA: TGCGCCAGCAGCCAAGCAAGTGATGCAGATAACTATGGCTACACCTTC. Translating it yields CASSQASDADNYGYTF.

This clone was observed once. The chain is built from TRBV5-5 and TRBJ2-7; perhaps D is TRBD1 or TRBD2 (6 bases each). The CDR3 extends over 14 amino acids. Trimming left V 4 bases short and J 1 base short, with 12 bases between. Germline CDR1 reads SGHKS; CDR2 reads YYEKEE (reference sequence). In nucleotides, the CDR3 is TGTGCCAGCAGCCCTACGGGGGCTTCCTACGAGCAGTACTTC. It yields the protein CASSPTGASYEQYF.

This rearrangement joins TRBV28 to TRBJ2-2; TRBD2 matches at 11 bases. The CDR3 consists of 18 residues. The germline gives CDR1 MDHEN, CDR2 SYDVKM. V was pared by 5 bases and J by 4 bases, with 12 bases of the junction left unmatched. The CDR3 sequence is CASSPLPSGRSGTGELFF. The CDR3 DNA reads TGTGCCAGCAGTCCCCTCCCTAGCGGGAGGTCGGGCACCGGGGAGCTGTTTTTT.

Worth noting for this clone: A clone one base away is much larger, so this may be a read error. The chain employs TRBV9 and TRBJ2-3; no clear D. The CDR3 consists of 11 residues. The ends were cut back, 4 bases at V and 4 bases at J, with 4 bases in the middle. Germline V gives CDR1 SGDLS, CDR2 YYNGEE. The CDR3 here is CASSSADTQYF. CDR3 in DNA: TGTGCCAGCAGCTCCGCAGATACGCAGTATTTT.

This clone appeared a few times. This rearrangement joins TRBV5-1 to TRBJ2-7; perhaps TRBD1 as D (5 bases). The CDR3 extends over 15 amino acids. Germline values: CDR1 SGHRS, CDR2 YFSETQ. V was trimmed by 1 base and J by 4 bases, leaving 15 bases between them. The CDR3 loop reads CASSLRVDTLYEQYF. CDR3 nucleotides: TGCGCCAGCAGCTTGAGAGTGGACACCCTTTACGAGCAGTACTTC. Combining the CDR3 with reference TRBV5-1 and TRBJ2-7 gives the whole variable domain KAGVTQTPRYLIKTRGQQVTLSCSPISGHRSVSWYQQTPGQGLQFLFEYFSETQRNKGNFPGRFSGRQFSNSRSEMNVSTLELGDSALYLCASSLRVDTLYEQYFGPGTRLTVT.

The chain joins TRBV5-6 to TRBJ2-1; TRBD2 matches 8 bases. Trimming took 1 base from V and 6 from J; bases not matched to a gene: 6. Per the germline V gene, CDR1 is SGHDT and CDR2 is YYEEEE. The CDR3 spans 15 residues. CDR3 bases: TGTGCCAGCAGCTTGATCGGGAGGGCCGGCAATGAGCAGTTCTTC. Translated: CASSLIGRAGNEQFF. Supplemented by reference TRBV5-6 and TRBJ2-1, the full variable domain reads DAGVTQSPTHLIKTRGQQVTLRCSPKSGHDTVSWYQQALGQGPQFIFQYYEEEERQRGNFPDRFSGHQFPNYSSELNVNALLLGDSALYLCASSLIGRAGNEQFFGPGTRLTVL.

J is TRBJ2-5 and V is TRBV20-1; 7 nucleotides line up with TRBD2. The junction had 3 bases not matched to a gene; V was cut back by 5 bases and J by 9 bases. Germline CDR1 reads DFQATT; CDR2 reads SNEGSKA (reference sequence). The CDR3 consists of 10 residues. The CDR3 reads CSADTSAQYF. CDR3 DNA: TGCAGTGCTGATACTAGCGCCCAGTACTTC.

This clone appeared a few times. This chain links TRBV29-1 with TRBJ1-1, with D possibly being TRBD1 (5 bases). CDR3 length: 11 amino acids. The V and J ends lost 5 bases and 6 bases respectively, with 10 bases between them. Germline V gene lookup returns CDR1 SQVTM and CDR2 ANQGSEA. This chain's CDR3 is CSVQKGPEAFF. The CDR3 DNA follows: TGCAGCGTTCAAAAGGGGCCTGAAGCTTTCTTT. Together with reference TRBV29-1 and TRBJ1-1, the CDR3 gives the full variable domain: SAVISQKPSRDICQRGTSLTIQCQVDSQVTMMFWYRQQPGQSLTLIATANQGSEATYESGFVIDKFPISRPNLTFSTLTVSNMSPEDSSIYLCSVQKGPEAFFGQGTRLTVV.

This chain links TRBV2 with TRBJ2-7; 7 nucleotides align to TRBD1. CDR1 SNHLY and CDR2 FYNNEI come from the germline V gene. The CDR3 spans 13 residues. V lost 3 bases to trimming and J lost 5 bases; unmatched junction nucleotides: 4. Written as DNA, the CDR3 is TGTGCCAGCAGTGATACAGGGGTGAACGAGCAGTACTTC. Translated, it gives CASSDTGVNEQYF.

The V gene is TRBV7-8, the J gene TRBJ1-4, with unresolved D. This CDR3 comprises 12 residues. Trimming removed 1 base from V and 7 bases from J, with 4 bases in between. Germline CDR1 is SGHVS and CDR2 is FQNEAQ. The CDR3 here is CASSLVGEKLFF. The CDR3 coding sequence is TGTGCCAGCAGCTTAGTAGGTGAAAAACTGTTTTTT.

The J gene is TRBJ2-4, the V gene TRBV2, with 7 bases lining up with TRBD1. Germline loops: CDR1 SNHLY, CDR2 FYNNEI. V lost 6 bases and J lost 0; bases outside the gene matches: 5. The CDR3 runs to 15 residues. The CDR3 protein is CASRDRVEAKNIQYF. For the CDR3, the DNA is TGTGCCAGCAGAGACAGGGTTGAAGCCAAAAACATTCAGTACTTC.

For this clone: Additional DNA sequences in this sample encode the identical CDR3. The V and J genes are TRBV5-1 and TRBJ1-5; maybe TRBD1 (6 bases). Per the germline V gene, CDR1 is SGHRS and CDR2 is YFSETQ. The CDR3 covers 14 residues. The V and J ends lost 2 bases and 0 bases respectively, with 6 bases between them. This chain's CDR3 is CASSLQGSNQPQHF. The CDR3, as DNA: TGCGCCAGCAGCTTACAGGGTAGCAATCAGCCCCAGCATTTT.